These 27 T cell receptor beta chains share one sample of origin, sequenced in a study of cytomegalovirus exposure and HLA in healthy donors. Primers for the PCR totalled 60 Vbeta and 13 Jbeta. The method was immunoSEQ multiplex PCR; TCRdb's version includes in-frame clones alone and lacks a portion of them. Among 180,000 or so clones listed, roughly 80% were seen once. The sample was PBMCs. These receptors originate from a middle-aged woman in good health and CMV-seropositive.

This chain joins TRBV4-2 and TRBJ1-1; D is ambiguous. The length of the CDR3 is 14 residues. Trimming shortened V by 4 bases and J by 1 base, and 10 bases separated the two germline ends. Germline V gene sequence: CDR1 LGHNA, CDR2 YNFKEQ. CDR3 sequence reads: CASSRALGNTEAFF. The CDR3 bases are TGTGCCAGCAGCCGAGCCCTCGGGAACACTGAAGCTTTCTTT.

CDR3 DNA sequence: TGTGCCAGCAGAATCCCCGGGACTCTGTACAATGAGCAGTTCTTC. Protein: CASRIPGTLYNEQFF. The gene calls are TRBV11-2 and TRBJ2-1; possible D gene TRBD2, 6 bases. CDR3 size: 15 residues. With 6 bases removed from V and 4 bases from J, the gap between germline ends came to 16 bases. The germline CDR1 and CDR2 sequences are SGHAT and FQNNGV. Combining the CDR3 with reference TRBV11-2 and TRBJ2-1 gives the whole variable domain EAGVAQSPRYKIIEKRQSVAFWCNPISGHATLYWYQQILGQGPKLLIQFQNNGVVDDSQLPKDRFSAERLKGVDSTLKIQPAKLEDSAVYLCASRIPGTLYNEQFFGPGTRLTVL.

In its sample, this clone was seen a few times. This sequence joins TRBV25-1 and TRBJ2-1, with D tentatively TRBD2 (5 bases). Germline V gives CDR1 MGHDK, CDR2 SYGVNS. The CDR3 runs 17 residues. Between the trimmed V and J ends, which lost 2 bases and 0 bases, there was a span of 14 bases. CDR3 amino acids: CASSEGRLSSSYNEQFF. The CDR3 nucleotides are TGTGCCAGCAGTGAAGGGAGACTCAGCAGCTCCTACAATGAGCAGTTCTTC.

CDR3 DNA: TGTGCCAGCAGTTACTCGCTAGCGGGCAAAAACATTCAGTACTTC. Residues: CASSYSLAGKNIQYF. The chain couples TRBV6-5 to TRBJ2-4; 8 bases line up with TRBD2. Germline CDR1 and CDR2: MNHEY and SVGAGI. V lost 0 bases, J lost 3 bases, and 1 base stayed unmatched. CDR3 size: 15 residues.

The chain combines TRBV5-1 with TRBJ2-6; TRBD2 agrees at 16 bases. Germline CDR1 reads SGHRS; CDR2 reads YFSETQ. V lost 3 bases and J lost 0; bases outside the gene matches: 6. This CDR3 has 20 residues. CDR3 protein: CASSWGLAGGRSSGANVLTF. The CDR3 DNA reads as TGCGCCAGCAGCTGGGGACTAGCGGGAGGGCGATCCTCTGGGGCCAACGTCCTGACTTTC.

The chain links TRBV6-1 to TRBJ1-5; 8 nucleotides agree with TRBD1. Germline V gene data show CDR1 as MNHNS and CDR2 as SASEGT. This CDR3 comprises 16 residues. Germline trimming cut 3 bases from V and 5 bases from J; bases unmatched to any gene: 9. This CDR3 is CASSESRTGTHQPQHF. CDR3 in DNA: TGTGCCAGCAGTGAGAGTCGGACAGGGACCCATCAGCCCCAGCATTTT.

This rearrangement joins TRBV18 to TRBJ2-7; the match to TRBD2 covers 9 bases. CDR1 and CDR2 (germline): KGHSH, LQKENI. The CDR3 covers 14 residues. J gave up 3 bases and V 2 bases, and 2 bases lay outside the gene matches. This CDR3 reads CASSPSSGNYEQYF. CDR3 sequence (DNA): TGTGCCAGCTCACCATCTAGCGGGAACTACGAGCAGTACTTC. The full variable domain, completed using reference TRBV18 and TRBJ2-7, is NAGVMQNPRHLVRRRGQEARLRCSPMKGHSHVYWYRQLPEEGLKFMVYLQKENIIDESGMPKERFSAEFPKEGPSILRIQQVVRGDSAAYFCASSPSSGNYEQYFGPGTRLTVT.

The chain carries TRBV11-3 and TRBJ2-1, with 11 bases aligning to TRBD2. The CDR3 loop spans 15 amino acids. The junction had 7 bases not matched to a gene; V was cut back by 4 bases and J by 8 bases. Germline V gives CDR1 SGHNT, CDR2 YENEEA. CDR3 nucleotides: TGTGCCAGCAGCTGGGAAGGGACTAGCGGAGATGAGCAGTTCTTC. This sequence encodes CASSWEGTSGDEQFF.

The table lists this clone with a few counts. A far larger clone is a single base away, which makes a read error likely. J is TRBJ1-2 and V is TRBV5-1; no clear D. Germline CDR1 SGHRS, CDR2 YFSETQ. The CDR3 has 13 residues. CDR3 nucleotide sequence: TGCGCCAGCAGCTTGGGGAGGGCATATGGCTACCCCTTC. This encodes CASSLGRAYGYPF.

This clone was seen only a few times. The chain links TRBV4-2 to TRBJ2-1; 7 positions match TRBD2. Germline-derived CDR1 and CDR2 are LGHNA and YNFKEQ. The CDR3 runs to 15 residues. Trimming removed 4 bases from V and 6 bases from J; junction bases left unmatched: 9. The CDR3 coding sequence is TGTGCCAGCAGCCTCTCGGGGGGAGATTTCAATGAGCAGTTCTTC. Its protein product is CASSLSGGDFNEQFF.

V gene TRBV28 combines with J gene TRBJ2-5, with a weak D call TRBD2 (5 bases). There are 16 residues in the CDR3. The germline V and J ends were trimmed by 4 bases and 4 bases, with 19 bases remaining between them. CDR1 is MDHEN and CDR2 is SYDVKM in the germline V gene. The CDR3 DNA follows: TGTGCCAGCAGTTCCTCCCTTCGGCTAGCTCCAGAGACCCAGTACTTC. Protein product: CASSSSLRLAPETQYF.

In the case of this clone: A read error may produce the germline difference seen at one junction end. The chain uses TRBV7-9 and TRBJ1-4; perhaps TRBD1 as D (5 bases). Germline V gene data show CDR1 as SEHNR and CDR2 as FQNEAQ (reference sequence). CDR3 length: 12 residues. The CDR3 region is CSSSYGGNKLFF. Here the CDR3 DNA reads TGTTCCAGCAGCTATGGGGGGAACAAACTGTTTTTT.

For the CDR3, the DNA is TGTGCCAGCAGCCAGTTAAGCTCCTACAATGAGCAGTTCTTC. Amino acid sequence: CASSQLSSYNEQFF. J is TRBJ2-1 and V is TRBV6-5, with no clear D. Per the germline V gene, CDR1 is MNHEY and CDR2 is SVGAGI. V lost 6 bases and J 0 bases, leaving 9 bases between the germline ends. CDR3 length: 14 amino acids.

The V and J genes are TRBV7-3 and TRBJ2-6; TRBD1 might be the D (5 bases). Germline CDR1 is SGHTA and CDR2 is FQGTGA. This CDR3 has 21 residues. Trimming stripped 5 bases from V and 2 bases from J, with 28 bases between. CDR3 amino acids: CASSPTFMGLGLSTGANVLTF. DNA of the CDR3: TGTGCCAGCAGCCCAACGTTTATGGGGCTCGGGTTATCTACTGGGGCCAACGTCCTGACTTTC.

The gene calls are TRBV4-2 and TRBJ2-1, with 7 bases lining up with TRBD1. Trimming took 4 bases from V and 0 from J; bases not matched to a gene: 6. This CDR3 is 16 amino acids long. Germline V gene data show CDR1 as LGHNA and CDR2 as YNFKEQ. CDR3 protein: CASSPPGQASYNEQFF. The DNA for the CDR3 is TGTGCCAGCAGCCCACCCGGACAGGCCTCCTACAATGAGCAGTTCTTC.

This chain's CDR3 is CASSFAKGNYGYTF. The CDR3 DNA sequence: TGTGCCAGCAGTTTTGCAAAGGGGAACTATGGCTACACCTTC. The gene calls are TRBV27 and TRBJ1-2, with a tentative D call TRBD1 (5 bases). Trimming pared 3 bases from V and 2 bases from J, leaving 10 bases between. Germline values: CDR1 MNHEY, CDR2 SMNVEV (reference sequence). The CDR3 loop spans 14 amino acids.

This sequence joins TRBV15 and TRBJ1-2; TRBD1 matches at 7 bases. The V gene end was trimmed by 2 bases and the J gene end by 3 bases; junction bases not matched to a gene: 6. This CDR3 contains 15 residues. Per germline, CDR1 LNHNV and CDR2 YYDKDF (reference sequence). As DNA, the CDR3 is TGTGCCACCAGCAGATCAGACAGGGAGGACTATGGCTACACCTTC. Translating gives CATSRSDREDYGYTF. The complete variable domain, with remaining parts taken from reference TRBV15 and TRBJ1-2, reads DAMVIQNPRYQVTQFGKPVTLSCSQTLNHNVMYWYQQKSSQAPKLLFHYYDKDFNNEADTPDNFQSRRPNTSFCFLDIRSPGLGDTAMYLCATSRSDREDYGYTFGSGTRLTVV.

V gene TRBV6-1 combines with J gene TRBJ2-1, with 7 bases that match TRBD2. Germline V gene sequence: CDR1 MNHNS, CDR2 SASEGT. This CDR3 is built from 15 residues. The junction had 12 bases not matched to a gene; V was cut back by 6 bases and J by 7 bases. The CDR3 DNA reads as TGTGCCAGCAGCCTCAATCCGGGGGGTAGAAATGAGCAGTTCTTC. Its protein is CASSLNPGGRNEQFF.

The J gene is TRBJ2-3, the V gene TRBV11-1; D gene unclear. Trimming shortened V by 6 bases and J by 1 base, and 14 bases separated the two germline ends. This CDR3 is built from 15 residues. CDR1 and CDR2 from the germline V gene are SGHAT and FQDESV (reference sequence). The CDR3 nucleotides are TGTGCCAGCAGTCAACTCCGGGTAGGCACAGATACGCAGTATTTT. This translates into CASSQLRVGTDTQYF.

This chain connects TRBV30 to TRBJ1-1; 9 positions agree with TRBD1. This CDR3 has 13 residues. Germline V gives CDR1 GTSNPN, CDR2 SVGIG (reference sequence). V shed 3 bases, J shed 4 bases, and the junction held 3 bases outside the gene matches. Written as DNA, the CDR3 is TGTGCCTGGAGGGGACAGGGAAGCACTGAAGCTTTCTTT. Its translation is CAWRGQGSTEAFF.

V is TRBV7-2 and J is TRBJ1-2; the match to TRBD1 covers 9 bases. The CDR3 sequence is 14 residues long. V trimming: 2 bases; J trimming: 6 bases; junction bases outside the gene matches: 4. In germline, CDR1 is SGHTA, CDR2 FQGNSA. The CDR3 bases are TGTGCCAGCAGCTTAAAAAACAGGGGGCATGGCTACACCTTC. Amino acid sequence: CASSLKNRGHGYTF. The variable domain in full, with the rest retrieved from reference TRBV7-2 and TRBJ1-2, is GAGVSQSPSNKVTEKGKDVELRCDPISGHTALYWYRQSLGQGLEFLIYFQGNSAPDKSGLPSDRFSAERTGGSVSTLTIQRTQQEDSAVYLCASSLKNRGHGYTFGSGTRLTVV.

This chain links TRBV5-4 with TRBJ2-5; 7 positions agree with TRBD2. The CDR3 consists of 15 residues. V gave up 1 base and J gave up 1 base; unmatched junction bases: 4. The germline V gene encodes CDR1 SGHNT and CDR2 YYREEE (reference sequence). The CDR3 nucleotides are TGTGCCAGCAGCTTGAAGACTAGCCCCCAAGAGACCCAGTACTTC. Its protein is CASSLKTSPQETQYF.

This chain uses TRBV18 with TRBJ2-3; 8 nucleotides agree with TRBD2. The CDR3 runs to 15 residues. The germline V gene encodes CDR1 KGHSH and CDR2 LQKENI. With 2 bases clipped from V and 2 bases from J, the junction kept 3 bases outside the gene matches. CDR3 coding DNA: TGTGCCAGCTCACCAGGACTAGCCCACACAGATACGCAGTATTTT. Its translation is CASSPGLAHTDTQYF.

This rearrangement joins TRBV4-2 to TRBJ1-4, with a possible D match to TRBD1 (5 bases). The CDR3 sequence is 19 residues long. Germline CDR1 LGHNA, CDR2 YNFKEQ. The ends were cut back, 1 base at V and 0 bases at J, with 18 bases in the middle. CDR3 bases: TGTGCCAGCAGCCAAGCCCCCGCGGTGGGGGAGGCAACTAATGAAAAACTGTTTTTT. This codes for CASSQAPAVGEATNEKLFF.

This sequence joins TRBV2 and TRBJ2-1; 7 bases map to TRBD2. The CDR3 covers 16 residues. In germline, CDR1 is SNHLY, CDR2 FYNNEI. Trimming took 5 bases from V and 7 from J; bases not matched to a gene: 14. CDR3 amino acids: CASSIFKDYGGNEQFF. The CDR3 coding sequence is TGTGCCAGCAGTATCTTTAAGGACTACGGGGGGAATGAGCAGTTCTTC.

The rearrangement uses TRBV6-1 and TRBJ1-5, with TRBD1 matching over 7 bases. Trimming took 1 base from V and 6 from J; bases not matched to a gene: 6. This CDR3 is built from 15 residues. Germline values: CDR1 MNHNS, CDR2 SASEGT. The CDR3 here is CASSEGPSGGQPQHF. Written as DNA, the CDR3 is TGTGCCAGCAGTGAAGGGCCCTCAGGGGGTCAGCCCCAGCATTTT.

The CDR3 sequence is CASSPTTGGIGEAFF. In nucleotides, the CDR3 is TGTGCCAGCAGCCCCACAACAGGGGGCATAGGTGAAGCTTTCTTT. J is TRBJ1-1 and V is TRBV7-2, with 9 bases that match TRBD1. The CDR3 covers 15 residues. Germline trimming cut 5 bases from V and 7 bases from J; bases unmatched to any gene: 11. The germline V gene has CDR1 SGHTA and CDR2 FQGNSA.